The T cell receptor beta chain under discussion was sequenced for a study of cytomegalovirus exposure and HLA in healthy donors. Regarding the study as a whole: Earlier findings revealed that most TCR beta V segments proved productive either about 90% or about 30% of the time. Cytomegalovirus association was assigned to approximately 160 TCR beta chains. In a later analysis, at a false discovery rate of 0.05, some 17,000 TCR beta sequences were associated with HLA alleles.

The V and J ends lost 5 bases and 10 bases respectively, with 17 bases between them. The CDR3 covers 13 residues. Per germline, CDR1 SGHTA and CDR2 FQGNSA. The PCR was carried out with 60 Vbeta primers and 13 Jbeta primers. Sequenced by immunoSEQ multiplex PCR; TCRdb stores in-frame clones only, minus some. The sample consists of 200,000 to 250,000 clones, roughly 70% of them appearing once. This clone was observed a few times. Its target is unknown. The chain recombines TRBV7-2 with TRBJ1-1; tentative D call: TRBD1 (6 bases). The specimen sequenced was PBMCs. The receptor was isolated from a man aged 40-55 years in good health and CMV-seropositive. The CDR3 sequence: CASSDQGFSRAFF. The CDR3 bases are TGTGCCAGCAGCGACCAGGGGTTTTCAAGAGCTTTCTTT.